This TCR beta chain originates from a study of cytomegalovirus exposure and HLA in healthy donors. General study findings and limits: Under in vitro conditions, a few CMV-associated chains were confirmed as specific for CMV antigens. The authors later found HLA-associated TCR beta chains more clonally expanded than equally common others. There were some V segments, including TRBV6-2 and TRBV6-3, excluded as indistinguishable.

The PCR used 60 Vbeta and 13 Jbeta primers. The table came from immunoSEQ multiplex PCR; TCRdb's copy has only in-frame clones and leaves some out. This sample has some 140,000 clones, with approximately 80% found just once. On this clone: The antigen remains undetermined.

V lost 2 bases to trimming and J lost 7 bases, with 8 bases between them. Germline V gene data show CDR1 as WNHNN and CDR2 as SYGVQD (reference sequence). CDR3 length: 13 amino acids. The TCR originated in a man aged 25 to 45 in good health and CMV-seropositive. V is TRBV10-1 and J is TRBJ1-4; D is possibly TRBD1 (5 bases). The sample taken for sequencing was PBMCs. CDR3 bases: TGCGCCAGCAGTGAGCTGGGGGGTGAAAAACTGTTTTTT. It encodes CASSELGGEKLFF.